This T cell receptor beta chain was recorded in a study of blood T cell repertoires in COVID-19 (dated by TCRdb to the early 2020s). With regard to the full study: Collaborator samples came from the United States, Italy and Spain and covered acute and convalescent phases of COVID-19. The prospective study material was composed of cDNA or gDNA derived from T cells, B-cell-depleted T cells, or PBMCs. The repertoires were released in a freely available public database meant as a resource for research on the immune response to SARS-CoV-2. The samples were drawn from the first 160 participants of the ongoing ImmuneRACE study and from some 1,300 subjects provided by 6 global collaborators. The dataset comprised deeply sampled blood TCRbeta repertoires from subjects exposed to, actively infected with, or recovered from COVID-19. Sample metadata almost always included a de-identified subject ID, COVID-19 status, age in years and sex. HLA class I and class II types, where available, came from metadata supplied by the sample provider rather than from assay-based typing.

Each collaborating institution followed its own protocols to collect whole blood in K2EDTA tubes. For TCRbeta analysis, collaborators shipped samples as frozen whole blood, isolated PBMCs, or DNA extracted from either of those sample types. Trimming removed 6 bases from V and 9 bases from J; the gene matches leave 10 bases unexplained. Counted from cysteine to phenylalanine, this CDR3 has 16 amino acids. The kept DNA is CDR3 alone, 48 bases in frame from the first base. According to the germline V gene (reference sequence), CDR1 reads MNHEY and CDR2 reads SMNVEV. The immunoSEQ Assay, a bias-controlled multiplex PCR, was used to amplify TCRbeta CDR3 regions from genomic DNA. From the authors' description of their analysis: Within the assay, amplification of reference gene primers was used to estimate how many nucleated cells each sample contained. To quantify the absolute abundance of each unique TCRbeta CDR3 rearrangement, sequence reads were collapsed and filtered. For each sample, productive Simpson clonality was calculated as the square root of Simpson's diversity index over productive rearrangements. TCRdb took over this immuneACCESS table, retaining in-frame rearrangements with V and J assigned. Such tables are incomplete; in checked studies, under half of the missing clones stem from an unresolved V gene, and the remainder is unexplained. From that table come the V and J calls and clone size; the DNA was used to work out D and trimming. Across this sample there are about 170,000 clones, with 85% seen only once. Together, the top ten hold roughly 3% of the sample.

Study-wide findings and limitations: Clinical and demographic metadata were provided uncurated, with the amount varying by source and participant.

Turning to this clone: The clone's antigen remains unknown. No much larger clonotype is one base removed from it; base qualities were not supplied.

This chain joins TRBV27 to TRBJ1-6, and 11 junctional nucleotides match TRBD1. Sequenced: peripheral blood. This sequence originates from a human donor with acute or convalescent COVID-19. The donor label of this sample is uncertain. The CDR3 in this case is CASRVKAGTGGSPLHF. Read as DNA, the sequence is TGTGCCAGCAGAGTTAAAGCCGGGACAGGGGGTTCACCCCTCCACTTT.